The sequence of this T cell receptor (beta chain) was determined in a study of cytomegalovirus exposure and HLA in healthy donors. The study, taken as a whole, reports: In an earlier analysis, productive rearrangement rates for most beta V segments clustered near 87% or 30%. Accounts indicate the classifier identified cytomegalovirus status with strong specificity and sensitivity.

The PCR contained 60 Vbeta and 13 Jbeta primers. Here immunoSEQ multiplex PCR was the method, and the copy in TCRdb shows in-frame clones only, minus some. The repertoire holds about 120,000 clones, with 9% to 10% as singletons. Trimming took off 4 bases at V and 3 bases at J, with 8 bases between the two ends. Germline values: CDR1 SGHRS, CDR2 YFSETQ. The CDR3 contains 12 residues. Though nominally healthy at sampling, donors likely had unrecorded immune exposures. This clone showed up just a few times. The antigen is unknown. The chain is built from TRBV5-1 and TRBJ2-7, with D unclear. The sequenced material came from PBMCs. This TCR was sampled from a man aged 30 to 45 in good health and CMV-seronegative. The CDR3 nucleotides read TGCGCCAGCAGCACTGCGAACTACGAGCAGTACTTC. It is translated as CASSTANYEQYF.